These 8 T cell receptor beta chains were sequenced from one sample in a study of shared clonotypes between healthy human individuals. Only CD45RO-negative cells positively selected for CCR7 counted as naive CD8 cells, so terminally differentiated effector memory CD45RA+ cells were excluded. Method: immunoSEQ multiplex PCR; TCRdb's copy keeps in-frame clones and lacks some. The table lists about 2.1 million clones, about 92% of them singletons. The sample consisted of naive CD8+ T cells from PBMCs. Every receptor here comes from a man younger than 35 in good health. Some clones in this sample may be carry-over from other donors' samples.

The chain combines TRBV6-1 with TRBJ2-5; weak D call: TRBD1 (6 bases). This CDR3 comprises 14 residues. Deletions cut 8 bases from V and 1 base from J, with 14 bases between. Germline assignment: CDR1 MNHNS and CDR2 SASEGT. CDR3 in amino acids: CASGSYRAQETQYF. The CDR3 DNA sequence: TGTGCCAGCGGCTCGTACAGGGCCCAAGAGACCCAGTACTTC.

V usage is TRBV13 and J usage is TRBJ1-2, with 8 bases fitting TRBD1. Per germline, CDR1 PRHDT and CDR2 FYEKMQ (reference sequence). The CDR3 runs to 17 residues. The V segment lost 5 bases and the J segment 4 bases; nucleotides outside the gene matches: 15. CDR3 amino acids: CASSILRTGTTGYGYTF. In DNA, the CDR3 is TGTGCCAGCAGCATCCTACGGACAGGGACTACGGGCTATGGCTACACCTTC.

The J gene is TRBJ1-1, the V gene TRBV4-3; no clear D. CDR3 size: 14 residues. Germline V gene sequence: CDR1 LGHNA, CDR2 YSLEER. V was cut by 5 bases and J by 4 bases, with 14 bases left in between. The DNA of the CDR3 is TGCGCCAGCAGCGCCCTAGAGGGTAGCACTGAAGCTTTCTTT. This codes for CASSALEGSTEAFF.

CDR3 in amino acids: CASSPWTSGNTGELFF. The CDR3 bases are TGTGCCAGCAGCCCCTGGACTAGCGGGAACACCGGGGAGCTGTTTTTT. V usage is TRBV7-7 and J usage is TRBJ2-2; 10 nucleotides match TRBD2. Germline V gene data show CDR1 as SSHAT and CDR2 as FNYEAQ (reference sequence). The CDR3 length is 16 residues. V lost 5 bases and J lost 1; bases outside the gene matches: 4.

The chain combines TRBV6-4 with TRBJ1-1; D not certain. The V gene lost 4 bases and the J gene lost 7 bases, with 19 bases spanning the gap. The CDR3 runs 15 residues. CDR1 MRHNA and CDR2 SNTAGT come from the germline V gene. The CDR3 bases are TGTGCCAGCAGTGCCCTCTGGGGAAGAGAGGTTGAAGCTTTCTTT. Translated: CASSALWGREVEAFF.

The rearrangement links TRBV9 to TRBJ1-2; unclear D gene. V shed 5 bases and J shed 4 bases, with 12 bases lying between them. The CDR3 sequence is 13 residues long. The germline CDR1 and CDR2 sequences are SGDLS and YYNGEE. The CDR3 region has the DNA TGTGCCAGCAGGGGCCTCCGGGGCTATGGCTACACCTTC. Translated, it gives CASRGLRGYGYTF.

The rearrangement links TRBV5-5 to TRBJ1-4; tentatively, D is TRBD1 (6 bases). Trimming pared 1 base from V and 6 bases from J, leaving 25 bases between. The CDR3 is 19 amino acids. CDR1 is SGHKS, CDR2 YYEKEE, per germline (reference sequence). For the CDR3, the DNA is TGTGCCAGCAGCTTGATGCCCCCCGGGACACTGATGGGGGATGAAAAACTGTTTTTT. Residues: CASSLMPPGTLMGDEKLFF. Using reference TRBV5-5 and TRBJ1-4 for the parts outside the CDR3, the full variable domain is DAGVTQSPTHLIKTRGQQVTLRCSPISGHKSVSWYQQVLGQGPQFIFQYYEKEERGRGNFPDRFSARQFPNYSSELNVNALLLGDSALYLCASSLMPPGTLMGDEKLFFGSGTQLSVL.

This clone has more than one count but fewer than ten. This chain uses TRBV4-1 with TRBJ1-5, with D possibly TRBD1 on 5 matching bases. Per the germline V gene, CDR1 is MGHRA and CDR2 is YSYEKL. The CDR3 extends over 14 amino acids. V was pared by 1 base and J by 3 bases, with 7 bases between. CDR3 bases: TGCGCCAGCAGCCAAGCCGGGGCCAATCAGCCCCAGCATTTT. Protein: CASSQAGANQPQHF.